This TCR beta chain was sequenced for a study of shared clonotypes between healthy human individuals. On the study more broadly: The cohort comprised a couple of women and a few men. Their ages spanned 18 to 49 years. CD8 memory received one plate per donor, CD8 naive two, CD4 memory three and CD4 naive three.

The study's findings and limits: Inspection by rarefaction showed sorted-subset sequencing to be incomplete despite large depth.

V lost 2 bases to trimming and J lost 0 bases, with 7 bases between them. CDR3 length equals 14 residues. CDR1 and CDR2 from the germline V gene are SEHNR and FQNEAQ (reference sequence). Points on this clone: The antigen is unknown.

Investigators spread the genomic DNA of each subset evenly over several immunoSEQ plates. The method was immunoSEQ multiplex PCR; TCRdb's version includes in-frame clones alone and lacks a portion of them. The sample lists some 690,000 clones, 80% to 95% occurring once. Sequencing used memory CD8+ T cells from PBMCs. Stated subset: CD45RO+ cells pooled with CCR7-negative TemRA cells. The source is a man between 18 and 35 years old in good health. Some clones in this sample may be carry-over from other donors' samples. The chain recombines TRBV7-9 with TRBJ1-1, with D hard to call. This CDR3 reads CASSLNNLNTEAFF. Here the CDR3 DNA reads TGTGCCAGCAGCTTAAACAACCTGAACACTGAAGCTTTCTTT.